Sequencing of this TCR beta chain was carried out in a study of CD8 T cells in Susac syndrome. Study-wide results and caveats: The study conceded that relatively few individuals underwent its TCR sequencing and HLA analysis.

The CDR3 is 14 amino acids. The V gene's germline CDR1 is SEHNR and CDR2 FQNEAQ (reference sequence). The V end lost 4 bases, the J end lost 6 bases, and 14 bases lay between the germline ends. With regard to this clonotype: Its antigen is still unknown.

It was with random hexamers that 0.5 to 1 ug RNA was reverse transcribed. MiXCR was run by TCRdb on the immunoSEQ multiplex PCR reads, yielding one entry per CDR3 protein. The profile shows roughly 130,000 distinct CDR3 sequences, 90% to 95% of them singletons. Sequencing of TCR beta, carried out with a high-throughput approach, was applied to CD8+ and CD4+ T cells from the blood. The healthy controls were matched to patients by age and sex. TEMRA cells were enriched by FACS, while CD8+ and CD4+ T cells were obtained through a negative isolation that was performed magnetically. The source material was CD4+ T cells from PBMCs. This receptor was taken from a human donor in good health. The rearrangement uses TRBV7-9 and TRBJ2-3, with D perhaps given as TRBD1 or TRBD2 (5 bases each). CDR3 loop: CASSWGTVTDTQYF. For the CDR3, the DNA is TGTGCCAGCAGCTGGGGGACCGTCACCGATACGCAGTATTTT.